This TCR beta chain was observed in a study of T cells expressing NK-cell markers. Study findings and constraints: In several donors, dominant clonotypes made up about 28.3-65% of CD3+CD56-NKG2C+ cells.

No DNA is given; TCRdb re-called the 5' RACE reads and lists each CDR3 protein once. The sample has some 150,000 distinct CDR3 sequences, and its top ten clones hold around 12%. The CDR3 has 14 amino acids. Germline V CDR1 and CDR2: MDHEN, SYDVKM. Comments on this clonotype: What it binds is not known.

Sequenced sample: blood T cells: a sorted CD56 or NKG2C T cell subset, CD4+ or CD8+ T cells, or bulk PBMC T cells (not recorded which). The chain employs TRBV28 and TRBJ2-5; TCRdb returns TRBD1, unconfirmable since there is no DNA. The TCR comes from a man aged 18 to 35 in good health. The CDR3: CASREPRSVETQYF.